This passage covers 20 T cell receptor beta chains from one sample sequenced in a study of blood T cell repertoires in COVID-19 (dated by TCRdb to about 2020). The library relied on the immunoSEQ multiplex PCR assay. TCRdb obtained this table from immuneACCESS and retained in-frame rearrangements with V and J assigned. These tables miss some clones; where compared with another copy, unresolved V genes account for less than half of the shortfall, and the remainder is unexplained. The sample yields 77,000 or so clones; about four fifths were counted once. The ten largest clones add up to around 28% of the sample. The sample was peripheral blood. Receptors originate from a woman of 80 years or more with active or convalescent COVID-19.

This chain connects TRBV9 to TRBJ2-4; tentative D call: TRBD2 (5 bases). CDR1 is SGDLS and CDR2 is YYNGEE in the germline V gene. Trimming removed 1 base from V and 0 bases from J, with 17 bases in between. This CDR3 has 18 residues. CDR3 in amino acids: CASSVRSWGGLAKNIQYF. DNA for the CDR3: TGTGCCAGCAGCGTAAGATCTTGGGGTGGACTAGCCAAAAACATTCAGTACTTC.

V gene TRBV11-2 combines with J gene TRBJ1-1; a possible D gene is TRBD1 (5 bases). Germline V gene lookup returns CDR1 SGHAT and CDR2 FQNNGV. V lost 1 base and J 4 bases, leaving 10 bases between the germline ends. The CDR3 extends over 14 amino acids. The CDR3 is CASSLADQGTEAFF. CDR3 nucleotides: TGTGCCAGCAGCTTAGCGGACCAGGGCACTGAAGCTTTCTTT.

The rearrangement uses TRBV7-9 and TRBJ2-1, with TRBD2 matching 15 bases. The CDR3 is 17 residues long. Germline lookup yields CDR1 SEHNR and CDR2 FQNEAQ (reference sequence). With 7 bases clipped from V and 5 bases from J, the junction kept 9 bases outside the gene matches. CDR3 loop: CASTPRTSGGENNEQFF. The CDR3 nucleotides are TGTGCCAGCACTCCTAGGACTAGCGGGGGGGAGAACAATGAGCAGTTCTTC.

The CDR3 DNA reads as TGTGCCAGCAGTTACATTAACGGGCGGGGCAATCAGCCCCAGCATTTT. Residues: CASSYINGRGNQPQHF. V usage is TRBV6-2 or TRBV6-3 and J usage is TRBJ1-5, with D uncertain. CDR1 and CDR2 (germline): MNHEY, SVGEGT. The CDR3 has 16 amino acids. The V and J ends lost 2 bases and 2 bases respectively, with 13 bases between them.

The rearrangement joins TRBV24-1 to TRBJ2-2; 8 bases line up with TRBD2. Germline CDR1 KGHDR, CDR2 SFDVKD. Trimming took 1 base from V and 4 from J; bases not matched to a gene: 7. This CDR3 has 17 residues. The CDR3 DNA reads as TGTGCCACCAGTGATTTACGGGGGGGGGCAGGCACCGGGGAGCTGTTTTTT. It codes for CATSDLRGGAGTGELFF.

This chain joins TRBV30 and TRBJ1-2, with 7 bases aligning to TRBD1. The CDR3 totals 12 residues. Germline lookup yields CDR1 GTSNPN and CDR2 SVGIG (reference sequence). With 2 bases clipped from V and 7 bases from J, the junction kept 4 bases outside the gene matches. CDR3 DNA sequence: TGTGCCTGGAGTAGGTCAGGGGGTGGCTACACCTTC. Translation: CAWSRSGGGYTF.

J is TRBJ2-1 and V is TRBV7-2, with 8 bases that match TRBD1. This CDR3 comprises 16 residues. The trim removed 3 bases at V and 6 bases at J, leaving 10 bases unmatched. Germline V gene lookup returns CDR1 SGHTA and CDR2 FQGNSA. DNA for the CDR3: TGTGCCAGCAGCTTTTACGGTCCAGGGGGCGTCAATGAGCAGTTCTTC. It specifies CASSFYGPGGVNEQFF.

This clone was seen more than once but under ten times. The V gene is TRBV7-2, the J gene TRBJ1-5; TRBD1 aligns across 7 bases. The germline V gene has CDR1 SGHTA and CDR2 FQGNSA. After removal of 6 bases from V and 5 bases from J, the junction contained 7 bases not matched to a gene. The CDR3 extends over 14 amino acids. CDR3 coding DNA: TGTGCCAGCAGAGGCAGGGGGTTTGATCAGCCCCAGCATTTT. This sequence encodes CASRGRGFDQPQHF.

The genes are TRBV30 and TRBJ1-5, with a possible D match to TRBD1 (6 bases). Deletions cut 1 base from V and 0 bases from J, with 16 bases between. CDR3 length equals 17 residues. The germline V gene encodes CDR1 GTSNPN and CDR2 SVGIG (reference sequence). CDR3 protein: CAWSDATDSYSNQPQHF. The CDR3 nucleotides read TGTGCCTGGAGTGATGCAACGGACAGCTATAGCAATCAGCCCCAGCATTTT.

V usage is TRBV7-6 and J usage is TRBJ1-3; D not resolved. This CDR3 is built from 18 residues. Trimming shortened V by 5 bases and J by 1 base, and 21 bases separated the two germline ends. Germline V gene sequence: CDR1 SGHVS, CDR2 FNYEAQ. CDR3 protein: CASSAEGRRSGSGNTIYF. CDR3 in DNA: TGTGCCAGCAGCGCCGAGGGTAGGCGTTCTGGGTCTGGAAACACCATATATTTT.

This clone has at least ten counts. The rearrangement links TRBV11-2 to TRBJ2-6; possibly TRBD1 for D (6 bases). The CDR3 loop spans 19 amino acids. Per the germline V gene, CDR1 is SGHAT and CDR2 is FQNNGV. Trimming left V 5 bases short and J 0 bases short, with 20 bases between. This CDR3 is CASSTFRRDTLSGANVLTF. In DNA form, the CDR3 reads TGTGCCAGCAGCACCTTTCGCCGGGACACCCTCTCTGGGGCCAACGTCCTGACTTTC.

The table lists this clone with a count of one. V usage is TRBV11-2 and J usage is TRBJ2-3; D not resolved. Germline-derived CDR1 and CDR2 are SGHAT and FQNNGV. This CDR3 region has 13 residues. V was pared by 3 bases and J by 1 base, with 5 bases between. CDR3: CASSFYRTDTQYF. CDR3 sequence (DNA): TGTGCCAGCAGCTTTTATCGCACAGATACGCAGTATTTT.

This chain joins TRBV7-8 and TRBJ1-6, with a possible D match to TRBD1 (6 bases). With 5 bases removed from V and 4 bases from J, the gap between germline ends came to 12 bases. Per the germline V gene, CDR1 is SGHVS and CDR2 is FQNEAQ. The CDR3 runs 15 residues. The CDR3, as DNA: TGTGCCAGCAGCCTCGGACAGTTTTATAATTCACCCCTCCACTTT. Translating it yields CASSLGQFYNSPLHF.

The chain recombines TRBV4-3 with TRBJ2-7, with a tentative D call TRBD2 (5 bases). The CDR3 consists of 17 residues. The germline V gene has CDR1 LGHNA and CDR2 YSLEER. V lost 2 bases, J lost 0 bases, and 17 bases lay in between. CDR3 residues: CASSQYRRGADSYEQYF. The CDR3 DNA follows: TGCGCCAGCAGCCAATACCGACGGGGAGCCGACTCCTACGAGCAGTACTTC.

This chain joins TRBV5-1 and TRBJ2-7, with TRBD2 matching 9 bases. V was clipped by 2 bases and J by 0 bases; unmatched bases: 3. CDR1 and CDR2 from the germline V gene are SGHRS and YFSETQ. The CDR3 length is 15 residues. The CDR3 loop is CASSLEAGGSYEQYF. The CDR3 nucleotides are TGCGCCAGCAGCTTAGAAGCGGGGGGCTCCTACGAGCAGTACTTC. The entire variable domain, with the rest obtained from reference TRBV5-1 and TRBJ2-7, is as follows: KAGVTQTPRYLIKTRGQQVTLSCSPISGHRSVSWYQQTPGQGLQFLFEYFSETQRNKGNFPGRFSGRQFSNSRSEMNVSTLELGDSALYLCASSLEAGGSYEQYFGPGTRLTVT.

This chain joins TRBV5-5 and TRBJ2-2; 8 bases map to TRBD2. Losses at the gene ends were 2 bases for V and 0 bases for J; bases not matched to a gene: 9. Germline CDR1 reads SGHKS; CDR2 reads YYEKEE (reference sequence). The length of the CDR3 is 18 residues. CDR3 amino acids: CASSLNGGAESNTGELFF. The CDR3 DNA is TGTGCCAGCAGCTTAAACGGGGGGGCAGAGTCGAACACCGGGGAGCTGTTTTTT.

The chain is built from TRBV7-2 and TRBJ2-3; 7 bases agree with TRBD1. CDR1 is SGHTA and CDR2 is FQGNSA in the germline V gene. V shed 0 bases, J shed 4 bases, and the junction held 7 bases outside the gene matches. The CDR3 sequence is 16 residues long. Written as DNA, the CDR3 is TGTGCCAGCAGCTTAGCAAGGGGGCGAAAGGCAGATACGCAGTATTTT. Protein: CASSLARGRKADTQYF.

V is TRBV30 and J is TRBJ2-2; no firm D call. The ends were cut back, 4 bases at V and 9 bases at J, with 9 bases in the middle. CDR1 and CDR2 (germline): GTSNPN, SVGIG (reference sequence). The CDR3 totals 11 residues. The CDR3 sequence: CAWTQARELFF. The CDR3, as DNA: TGTGCCTGGACTCAGGCCCGGGAGCTGTTTTTT.

The chain employs TRBV5-8 and TRBJ2-7, with a weak D call TRBD1 (6 bases). This CDR3 has 15 amino acids. The V end was cut by 4 bases, the J end by 4 bases, with 18 bases between. Germline V gene sequence: CDR1 SGHTS, CDR2 YDEGEE. The DNA of the CDR3 is TGTGCCAGCAGCCTGCACAGGGTTATGGAATACGAGCAGTACTTC. Translated: CASSLHRVMEYEQYF.

The chain combines TRBV6-5 with TRBJ1-2; D not resolved. CDR3 length: 15 amino acids. The V gene's germline CDR1 is MNHEY and CDR2 SVGAGI. Trimming took off 0 bases at V and 7 bases at J, with 15 bases between the two ends. The CDR3 spells CASSYSFAGSSGYTF. The CDR3 bases are TGTGCCAGCAGTTACTCTTTTGCAGGCAGCAGTGGCTACACCTTC.